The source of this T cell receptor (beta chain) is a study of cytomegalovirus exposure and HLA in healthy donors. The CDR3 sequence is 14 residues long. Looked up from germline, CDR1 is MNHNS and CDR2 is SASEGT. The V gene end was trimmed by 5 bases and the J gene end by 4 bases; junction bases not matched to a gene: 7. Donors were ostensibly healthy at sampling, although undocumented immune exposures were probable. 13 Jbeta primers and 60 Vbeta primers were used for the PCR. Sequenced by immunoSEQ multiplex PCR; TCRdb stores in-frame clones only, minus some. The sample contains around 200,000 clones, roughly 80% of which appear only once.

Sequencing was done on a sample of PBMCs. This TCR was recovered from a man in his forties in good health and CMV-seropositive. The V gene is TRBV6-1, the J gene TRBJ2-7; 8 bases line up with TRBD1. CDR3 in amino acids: CASSRQGQAYEQYF. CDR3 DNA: TGTGCCAGCAGTAGACAGGGACAGGCTTACGAGCAGTACTTC.